This passage covers 30 T cell receptor beta chains from one sample sequenced in a study of blood T cell repertoires in COVID-19 (dated by TCRdb to the early 2020s). Library preparation was by the immunoSEQ multiplex PCR assay. TCRdb took over this immuneACCESS table, retaining in-frame rearrangements with V and J assigned. Such tables are incomplete; in checked studies, under half of the missing clones stem from an unresolved V gene, and the remainder is unexplained. The sample has fewer than 200,000 clones on record, approximately 84% of them singletons. The top ten clones comprise around 5.3% of the sample. What was sequenced was PBMCs or T cells enriched from blood (not recorded which). All receptors come from a woman aged 40-49 years with acute COVID-19.

The chain carries TRBV4-2 and TRBJ2-2; TRBD1 matches at 8 bases. This CDR3 has 15 amino acids. Germline loops: CDR1 LGHNA, CDR2 YNFKEQ. V lost 4 bases, J lost 2 bases, and 3 bases stayed unmatched. Here the CDR3 DNA reads TGTGCCAGCAGCCCCGGACAGGGAAACACCGGGGAGCTGTTTTTT. Its protein product is CASSPGQGNTGELFF.

The chain is built from TRBV5-1 and TRBJ1-6, with D unresolved. CDR3 size: 12 residues. With 5 bases removed from V and 5 bases from J, the gap between germline ends came to 5 bases. Germline V gives CDR1 SGHRS, CDR2 YFSETQ. The CDR3 DNA follows: TGCGCCAGCAGAATTAATAATTCACCCCTCCACTTT. Protein product: CASRINNSPLHF. The full variable domain, completed using reference TRBV5-1 and TRBJ1-6, is KAGVTQTPRYLIKTRGQQVTLSCSPISGHRSVSWYQQTPGQGLQFLFEYFSETQRNKGNFPGRFSGRQFSNSRSEMNVSTLELGDSALYLCASRINNSPLHFGNGTRLTVT.

The chain joins TRBV3-1 (or the pseudogene TRBV3-2) to TRBJ1-2, with a tentative D call TRBD1 (6 bases). CDR1 is LGHDT and CDR2 is YNNKEL in the germline V gene (reference sequence). The CDR3 runs to 14 residues. The ends were cut back, 2 bases at V and 7 bases at J, with 14 bases in the middle. The CDR3 loop is CASSQLSGEGGYTF. CDR3 nucleotide sequence: TGTGCCAGCAGCCAACTTTCAGGGGAGGGTGGCTACACCTTC.

This chain connects TRBV5-6 to TRBJ1-2, with TRBD1 matching 8 bases. The V gene's germline CDR1 is SGHDT and CDR2 YYEEEE. CDR3 length equals 15 residues. The trim removed 0 bases at V and 8 bases at J, leaving 9 bases unmatched. The CDR3 is CASSLAPPRGPGYTF. The CDR3 DNA reads TGTGCCAGCAGCTTGGCCCCCCCCAGGGGGCCCGGCTACACCTTC. The full variable domain, rest sourced from reference TRBV5-6 and TRBJ1-2, is DAGVTQSPTHLIKTRGQQVTLRCSPKSGHDTVSWYQQALGQGPQFIFQYYEEEERQRGNFPDRFSGHQFPNYSSELNVNALLLGDSALYLCASSLAPPRGPGYTFGSGTRLTVV.

The V call is TRBV3-1 (or the pseudogene TRBV3-2), the J call TRBJ1-1, with a possible D match to TRBD1 (6 bases). This CDR3 region has 15 residues. Germline CDR1 LGHDT, CDR2 YNNKEL (reference sequence). V lost 3 bases and J 0 bases, leaving 11 bases between the germline ends. This CDR3 reads CASSHGQLMNTEAFF. The CDR3 DNA is TGTGCCAGCAGCCACGGACAGCTAATGAACACTGAAGCTTTCTTT.

The gene calls are TRBV19 and TRBJ1-1; D is uncertain. The germline gives CDR1 LNHDA, CDR2 SQIVND (reference sequence). CDR3 length: 13 residues. The ends were cut back, 1 base at V and 5 bases at J, with 8 bases in the middle. CDR3 amino acids: CASSIVTGTEAFF. The CDR3, as DNA: TGTGCCAGTAGTATAGTAACGGGTACTGAAGCTTTCTTT.

This chain joins TRBV5-4 and TRBJ2-1; 8 bases match TRBD2. V gave up 1 base and J gave up 4 bases; unmatched junction bases: 7. The CDR3 totals 16 residues. Per germline, CDR1 SGHNT and CDR2 YYREEE (reference sequence). This CDR3 reads CASSLKTSGGYNEQFF. CDR3 bases: TGTGCCAGCAGCTTGAAGACCAGCGGGGGTTACAATGAGCAGTTCTTC.

This clone was detected only a few times. Sequence at one end of the junction differs from germline and may be a read error. The J gene is TRBJ2-2, the V gene TRBV7-9; 12 positions agree with TRBD2. The CDR3 sequence is 14 residues long. CDR1 SEHNR and CDR2 FQNEAQ come from the germline V gene (reference sequence). CDR3 region: CASSLAGGPGELFF. The CDR3 region has the DNA TGTGCCAGCAGCCTAGCGGGAGGGCCCGGGGAGCTGTTTTTT.

This clone was counted only a few times. The chain uses TRBV19 and TRBJ2-3, with 11 bases lining up with TRBD1. CDR1 LNHDA and CDR2 SQIVND come from the germline V gene (reference sequence). The CDR3 extends over 16 amino acids. Trimming took 3 bases from V and 3 from J; bases not matched to a gene: 5. Written as DNA, the CDR3 is TGTGCCAGTAGTATCGGGACAGGGGGGAAGACAGATACGCAGTATTTT. Amino acid sequence: CASSIGTGGKTDTQYF.

The rearrangement links TRBV5-4 to TRBJ2-2; 13 bases are shared with TRBD2. Trimming at V came to 3 bases and at J to 3 bases, leaving 2 bases not matched to a gene. Germline V gene lookup returns CDR1 SGHNT and CDR2 YYREEE (reference sequence). This CDR3 has 16 amino acids. In nucleotides, the CDR3 is TGTGCCAGCAGCTCGACTAGCGGGAGGTACACCGGGGAGCTGTTTTTT. It translates to CASSSTSGRYTGELFF. The full variable domain, completed using reference TRBV5-4 and TRBJ2-2, is ETGVTQSPTHLIKTRGQQVTLRCSSQSGHNTVSWYQQALGQGPQFIFQYYREEENGRGNFPPRFSGLQFPNYSSELNVNALELDDSALYLCASSSTSGRYTGELFFGEGSRLTVL.

V is TRBV6-5 and J is TRBJ2-2, with D unclear. From germline, CDR1 is MNHEY and CDR2 SVGAGI. V lost 7 bases, J lost 1 base, and 7 bases lay in between. CDR3 length: 13 amino acids. CDR3 loop: CASILRNTGELFF. The CDR3 coding sequence is TGTGCCAGCATTTTGAGGAACACCGGGGAGCTGTTTTTT.

J is TRBJ1-5 and V is TRBV6-5; 7 bases are shared with TRBD1. CDR3 size: 15 residues. J lost 3 bases, V lost 4 bases, and 6 bases had no gene match. Germline CDR1 is MNHEY and CDR2 is SVGAGI. CDR3 loop: CASSSRQGLNQPQHF. CDR3 nucleotides: TGTGCCAGCAGTTCCCGACAGGGCCTCAATCAGCCCCAGCATTTT.

The rearrangement links TRBV9 to TRBJ2-3, with a weak D call TRBD2 (6 bases). Germline assignment: CDR1 SGDLS and CDR2 YYNGEE. The V end was cut by 3 bases, the J end by 2 bases, with 13 bases between. This CDR3 contains 15 residues. The CDR3 sequence is CASSAVGSSTDTQYF. DNA of the CDR3: TGTGCCAGCAGCGCGGTCGGGAGTTCCACAGATACGCAGTATTTT. The whole variable domain, remainder taken from reference TRBV9 and TRBJ2-3, is DSGVTQTPKHLITATGQRVTLRCSPRSGDLSVYWYQQSLDQGLQFLIQYYNGEERAKGNILERFSAQQFPDLHSELNLSSLELGDSALYFCASSAVGSSTDTQYFGPGTRLTVL.

This rearrangement joins TRBV6-7 to TRBJ1-1; D may be TRBD1 (5 bases). TRBV6-7 is an open reading frame, and its role is uncertain. This CDR3 region has 14 residues. Trimming shortened V by 0 bases and J by 9 bases, and 14 bases separated the two germline ends. CDR3 nucleotide sequence: TGTGCCAGCAGTTACTCGATCGGACAAACTCAAGCTTTCTTT. It codes for CASSYSIGQTQAFF.

The chain couples TRBV7-9 to TRBJ2-1; TRBD2 agrees at 11 bases. The V and J ends lost 0 bases and 3 bases, in that order; junction bases with no gene match: 7. Germline V gene data show CDR1 as SEHNR and CDR2 as FQNEAQ (reference sequence). The CDR3 spans 18 residues. Here the CDR3 reads CASSLAGGTSGLYNEQFF. In DNA, the CDR3 is TGTGCCAGCAGCTTAGCTGGTGGGACTAGCGGTCTCTACAATGAGCAGTTCTTC.

The chain uses TRBV21-1 and TRBJ1-4; TRBD1, the D gene given by the table, was not confirmed from the DNA. TRBV21-1 is given as a pseudogene. The CDR3 is made up of 15 amino acids. CDR3 sequence (DNA): TGTGCCAGCAGCAAAGGTAGGGGGCACAATGAAAAACTGTTTTTT. Its translation: CASSKGRGHNEKLFF.

V usage is TRBV7-8 and J usage is TRBJ1-5; D is unclear. The CDR3 is made up of 12 amino acids. CDR1 and CDR2 from the germline V gene are SGHVS and FQNEAQ. V was clipped by 3 bases and J by 4 bases, with 4 bases between them. The CDR3 here is CASSFPNQPQHF. In nucleotides, the CDR3 is TGTGCCAGCAGCTTCCCGAATCAGCCCCAGCATTTT. The variable domain in full, with the rest retrieved from reference TRBV7-8 and TRBJ1-5, is GAGVSQSPRYKVAKRGQDVALRCDPISGHVSLFWYQQALGQGPEFLTYFQNEAQLDKSGLPSDRFFAERPEGSVSTLKIQRTQQEDSAVYLCASSFPNQPQHFGDGTRLSIL.

The CDR3 DNA is TGTGCCAGTAGTACTTCCCGGGGGGAGCAGTACTTC. Encoded protein: CASSTSRGEQYF. The chain carries TRBV19 and TRBJ2-7; perhaps TRBD2 as D (6 bases). CDR1 is LNHDA, CDR2 SQIVND, per germline (reference sequence). The length of the CDR3 is 12 residues. The V gene lost 4 bases and the J gene lost 7 bases, with 11 bases spanning the gap.

The chain uses TRBV7-9 and TRBJ1-2; 10 nucleotides align to TRBD1. V was clipped by 5 bases and J by 5 bases; unmatched bases: 8. This CDR3 region has 15 residues. Germline CDR1 SEHNR, CDR2 FQNEAQ (reference sequence). DNA of the CDR3: TGTGCCAGCAGCCGTATGACAGGGGGCGCATATGGCTACACCTTC. Its translation is CASSRMTGGAYGYTF. The full variable domain, in which reference TRBV7-9 and TRBJ1-2 provide the parts outside the CDR3, is DTGVSQNPRHKITKRGQNVTFRCDPISEHNRLYWYRQTLGQGPEFLTYFQNEAQLEKSRLLSDRFSAERPKGSFSTLEIQRTEQGDSAMYLCASSRMTGGAYGYTFGSGTRLTVV.

The V call is TRBV5-1, the J call TRBJ1-1; D not certain. CDR3 length: 13 amino acids. Trimming removed 1 base at V and 3 bases at J, with 7 bases between. Germline values: CDR1 SGHRS, CDR2 YFSETQ. The CDR3 here is CASSLRGDTEAFF. CDR3 DNA sequence: TGCGCCAGCAGCTTGCGAGGTGACACTGAAGCTTTCTTT.

A few counts support this clone. The CDR3 DNA is TGTGCCAGCAGCTCCGGACTTCCCCCCAATGAGCAGTTCTTC. Translating it yields CASSSGLPPNEQFF. This chain links TRBV7-2 with TRBJ2-1; tentatively, D is TRBD2 (5 bases). The CDR3 runs to 14 residues. CDR1 and CDR2 from the germline V gene are SGHTA and FQGNSA. With 4 bases removed from V and 6 bases from J, the gap between germline ends came to 13 bases.

The chain carries TRBV2 and TRBJ2-3; D perhaps matches TRBD2 (5 bases). The CDR3 is 14 residues long. Germline V lookup: CDR1 SNHLY, CDR2 FYNNEI. The V end lost 8 bases, the J end lost 1 base, and 13 bases lay between the germline ends. CDR3 sequence: CASAGLAGTDTQYF. The CDR3, as DNA: TGTGCCAGCGCTGGCCTAGCTGGCACAGATACGCAGTATTTT.

The chain recombines TRBV11-2 with TRBJ2-7; 9 positions match TRBD2. The germline V gene has CDR1 SGHAT and CDR2 FQNNGV. After removal of 0 bases from V and 4 bases from J, the junction contained 7 bases not matched to a gene. The CDR3 is 16 residues long. The CDR3 loop reads CASSLDLASGVYEQYV. CDR3 nucleotides: TGTGCCAGCAGCTTAGATCTGGCTAGCGGGGTTTACGAGCAGTACGTC.

The chain has TRBV7-9 and TRBJ1-2, with D perhaps TRBD1 (5 bases). The CDR3 sequence is 16 residues long. The germline V and J ends were trimmed by 1 base and 4 bases, with 16 bases remaining between them. Germline CDR1 reads SEHNR; CDR2 reads FQNEAQ (reference sequence). CDR3 residues: CASSLEGRALGYGYTF. The DNA of the CDR3 is TGTGCCAGCAGCTTAGAGGGCAGGGCTTTGGGCTATGGCTACACCTTC.

CDR3 residues: CASSMRTRGSNEQYF. The CDR3 DNA reads TGTGCCAGCAGCATGAGGACCAGGGGGAGCAACGAGCAGTACTTC. J is TRBJ2-7 and V is TRBV7-2, with 7 bases lining up with TRBD1. J lost 5 bases, V lost 5 bases, and 12 bases had no gene match. Germline V gives CDR1 SGHTA, CDR2 FQGNSA. CDR3 length: 15 amino acids.

This chain joins TRBV2 and TRBJ1-1; 7 nucleotides match TRBD1. V dropped 7 bases and J dropped 1; count of bases not matched to a gene: 6. Germline CDR1 is SNHLY and CDR2 is FYNNEI. The CDR3 has 14 amino acids. This chain's CDR3 is CASKGDSWNTEAFF. The CDR3, as DNA: TGTGCCAGCAAGGGGGACAGCTGGAACACTGAAGCTTTCTTT.

This clone was detected once. The chain links TRBV2 to TRBJ2-1; 7 nucleotides match TRBD1. The CDR3 consists of 15 residues. From germline, CDR1 is SNHLY and CDR2 FYNNEI. After removal of 11 bases from V and 5 bases from J, the junction contained 15 bases not matched to a gene. As DNA, the CDR3 is TGTGCCCAAACAGGGGTTAGAGGGGTGGACAATGAGCAGTTCTTC. Amino acids: CAQTGVRGVDNEQFF.

The rearrangement uses TRBV2 and TRBJ2-1, with D possibly matching TRBD2 (5 bases). The CDR3 runs 15 residues. The V gene's germline CDR1 is SNHLY and CDR2 FYNNEI. V lost 3 bases and J 4 bases, leaving 13 bases between the germline ends. The CDR3 spells CASSERLAPYNEQFF. The CDR3 nucleotides are TGTGCCAGCAGTGAGCGGCTAGCACCTTACAATGAGCAGTTCTTC.

The rearrangement uses TRBV5-4 and TRBJ2-5; TRBD2 might be the D (6 bases). In germline, CDR1 is SGHNT, CDR2 YYREEE (reference sequence). The V gene lost 4 bases and the J gene lost 5 bases, with 12 bases spanning the gap. The CDR3 spans 13 residues. The CDR3 spells CASSRERSETQYF. Here the CDR3 DNA reads TGTGCCAGCAGCCGGGAGAGATCGGAGACCCAGTACTTC.

CDR3 DNA: TGTGCCAGCAGTTACTACCGAGCGGGAGGGGCAGATACGCAGTATTTT. Its translation: CASSYYRAGGADTQYF. The V gene is TRBV6-6, the J gene TRBJ2-3; 10 bases are a match to TRBD2. Germline lookup yields CDR1 MNHNY and CDR2 SVGAGI (reference sequence). The CDR3 has 16 residues. After removal of 1 base from V and 4 bases from J, the junction contained 5 bases not matched to a gene.